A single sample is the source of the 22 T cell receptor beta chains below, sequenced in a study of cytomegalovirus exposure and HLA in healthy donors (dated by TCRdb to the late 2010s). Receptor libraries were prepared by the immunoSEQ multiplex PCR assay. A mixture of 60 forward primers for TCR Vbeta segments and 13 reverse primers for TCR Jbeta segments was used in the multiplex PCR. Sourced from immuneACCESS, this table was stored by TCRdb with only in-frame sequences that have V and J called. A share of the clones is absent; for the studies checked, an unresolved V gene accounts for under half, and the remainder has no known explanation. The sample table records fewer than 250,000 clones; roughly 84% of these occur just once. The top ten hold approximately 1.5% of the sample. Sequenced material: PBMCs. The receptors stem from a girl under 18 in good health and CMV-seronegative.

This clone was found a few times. CDR3 in amino acids: CAGGQGDQPQHF. CDR3 bases: TGTGCCGGCGGACAGGGTGATCAGCCCCAGCATTTT. The chain has TRBV7-8 and TRBJ1-5; TRBD1 aligns across 8 bases. Germline assignment: CDR1 SGHVS and CDR2 FQNEAQ. The V and J ends lost 11 bases and 5 bases, in that order; junction bases with no gene match: 5. The CDR3 length is 12 residues.

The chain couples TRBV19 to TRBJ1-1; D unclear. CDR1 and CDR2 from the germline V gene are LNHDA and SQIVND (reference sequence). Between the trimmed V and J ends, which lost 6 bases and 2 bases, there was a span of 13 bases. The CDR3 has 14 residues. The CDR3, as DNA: TGTGCCAGTAGGAAGGCTCAGGTAAACACTGAAGCTTTCTTT. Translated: CASRKAQVNTEAFF.

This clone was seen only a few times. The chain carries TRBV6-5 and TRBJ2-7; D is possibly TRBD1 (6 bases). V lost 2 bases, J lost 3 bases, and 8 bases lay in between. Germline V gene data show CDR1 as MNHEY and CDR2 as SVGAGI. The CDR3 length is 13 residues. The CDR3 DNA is TGTGCCAGCAGTTACGGACAGAGCTACGAGCAGTACTTC. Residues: CASSYGQSYEQYF.

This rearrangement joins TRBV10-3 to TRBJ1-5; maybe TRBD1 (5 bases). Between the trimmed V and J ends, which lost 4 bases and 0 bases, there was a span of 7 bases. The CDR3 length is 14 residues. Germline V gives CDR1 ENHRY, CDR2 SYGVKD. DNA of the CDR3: TGTGCCATCAGTGCAGGGTATAGCAATCAGCCCCAGCATTTT. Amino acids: CAISAGYSNQPQHF.

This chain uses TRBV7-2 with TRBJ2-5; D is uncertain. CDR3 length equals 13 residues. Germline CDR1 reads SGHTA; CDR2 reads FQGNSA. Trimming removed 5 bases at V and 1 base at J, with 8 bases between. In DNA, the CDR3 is TGTGCCAGCAGCCCCTATTCCCAAGAGACCCAGTACTTC. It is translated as CASSPYSQETQYF. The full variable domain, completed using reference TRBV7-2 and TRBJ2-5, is GAGVSQSPSNKVTEKGKDVELRCDPISGHTALYWYRQSLGQGLEFLIYFQGNSAPDKSGLPSDRFSAERTGGSVSTLTIQRTQQEDSAVYLCASSPYSQETQYFGPGTRLLVL.

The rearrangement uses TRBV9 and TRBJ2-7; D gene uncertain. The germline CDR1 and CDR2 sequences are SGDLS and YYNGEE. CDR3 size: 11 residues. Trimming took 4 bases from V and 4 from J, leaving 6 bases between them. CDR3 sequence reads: CASSPHYEQYF. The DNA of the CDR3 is TGTGCCAGCAGCCCCCATTACGAGCAGTACTTC. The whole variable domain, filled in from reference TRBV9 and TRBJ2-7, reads DSGVTQTPKHLITATGQRVTLRCSPRSGDLSVYWYQQSLDQGLQFLIQYYNGEERAKGNILERFSAQQFPDLHSELNLSSLELGDSALYFCASSPHYEQYFGPGTRLTVT.

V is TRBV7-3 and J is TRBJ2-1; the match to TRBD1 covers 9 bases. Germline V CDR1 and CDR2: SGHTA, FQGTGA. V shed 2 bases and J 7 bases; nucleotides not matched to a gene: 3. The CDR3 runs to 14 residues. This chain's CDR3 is CASSLDRGRNEQFF. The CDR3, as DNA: TGTGCCAGCAGCTTAGACAGGGGGAGGAATGAGCAGTTCTTC.

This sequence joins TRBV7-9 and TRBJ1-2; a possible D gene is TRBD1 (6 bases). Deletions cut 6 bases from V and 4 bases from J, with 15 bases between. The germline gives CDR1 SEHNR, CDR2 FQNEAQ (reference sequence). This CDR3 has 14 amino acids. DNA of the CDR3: TGTGCCAGCAGTCCCGGGGGGCGCCTCTATGGCTACACCTTC. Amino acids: CASSPGGRLYGYTF.

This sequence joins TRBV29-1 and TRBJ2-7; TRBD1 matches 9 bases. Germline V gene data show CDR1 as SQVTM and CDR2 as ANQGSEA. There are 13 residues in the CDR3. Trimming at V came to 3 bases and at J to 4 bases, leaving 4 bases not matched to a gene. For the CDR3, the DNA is TGCAGCGTTGAGGGGACAGGGAGGTACGAGCAGTACTTC. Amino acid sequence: CSVEGTGRYEQYF.

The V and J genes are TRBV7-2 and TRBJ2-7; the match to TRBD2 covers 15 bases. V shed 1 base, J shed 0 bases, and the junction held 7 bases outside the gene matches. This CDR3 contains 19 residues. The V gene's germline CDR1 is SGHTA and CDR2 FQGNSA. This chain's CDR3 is CASSLVGLAGGSSSYEQYF. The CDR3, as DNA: TGTGCCAGCAGCTTAGTGGGACTAGCGGGGGGCTCTAGCTCCTACGAGCAGTACTTC.

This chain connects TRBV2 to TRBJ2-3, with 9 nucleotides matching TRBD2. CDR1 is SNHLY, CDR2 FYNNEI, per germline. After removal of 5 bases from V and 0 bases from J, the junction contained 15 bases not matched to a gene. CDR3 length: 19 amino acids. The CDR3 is CASSRLAVTKSTSTDTQYF. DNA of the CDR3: TGTGCCAGCAGTCGACTAGCGGTAACAAAGTCTACTAGCACAGATACGCAGTATTTT.

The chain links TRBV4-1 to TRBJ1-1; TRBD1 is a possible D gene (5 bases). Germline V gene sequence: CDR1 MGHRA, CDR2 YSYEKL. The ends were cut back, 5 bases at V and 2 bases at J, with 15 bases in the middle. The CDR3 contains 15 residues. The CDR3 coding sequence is TGCGCCAGCAGCGATGGAGGGGTCTTCAACACTGAAGCTTTCTTT. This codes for CASSDGGVFNTEAFF.

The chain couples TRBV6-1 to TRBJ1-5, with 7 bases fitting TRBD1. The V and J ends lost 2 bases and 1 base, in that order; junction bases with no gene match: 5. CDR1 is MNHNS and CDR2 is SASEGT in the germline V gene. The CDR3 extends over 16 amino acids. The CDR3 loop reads CASSELRGLSNQPQHF. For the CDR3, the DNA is TGTGCCAGCAGTGAACTAAGGGGGCTGAGCAATCAGCCCCAGCATTTT.

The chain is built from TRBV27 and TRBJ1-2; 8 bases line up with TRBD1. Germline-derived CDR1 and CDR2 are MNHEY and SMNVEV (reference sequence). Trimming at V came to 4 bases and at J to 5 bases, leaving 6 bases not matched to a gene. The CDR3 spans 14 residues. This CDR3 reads CASSSRGRGYGYTF. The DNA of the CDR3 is TGTGCCAGCAGTTCCAGGGGGCGGGGGTATGGCTACACCTTC.

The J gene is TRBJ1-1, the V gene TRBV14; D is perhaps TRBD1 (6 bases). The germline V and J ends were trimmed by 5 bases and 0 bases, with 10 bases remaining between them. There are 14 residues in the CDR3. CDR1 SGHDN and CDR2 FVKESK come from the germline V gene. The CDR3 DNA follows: TGTGCCAGCAGCGAGGGACACATGAACACTGAAGCTTTCTTT. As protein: CASSEGHMNTEAFF.

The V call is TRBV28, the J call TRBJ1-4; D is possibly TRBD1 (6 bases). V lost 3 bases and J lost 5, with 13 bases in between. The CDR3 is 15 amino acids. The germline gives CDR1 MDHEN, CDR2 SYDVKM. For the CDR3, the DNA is TGTGCCAGCAGTTTGACAGGACGTTCAAATGAAAAACTGTTTTTT. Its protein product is CASSLTGRSNEKLFF.

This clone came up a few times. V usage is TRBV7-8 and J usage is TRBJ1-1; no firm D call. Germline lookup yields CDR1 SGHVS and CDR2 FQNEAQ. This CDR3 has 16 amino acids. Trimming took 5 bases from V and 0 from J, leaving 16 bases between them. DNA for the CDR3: TGTGCCAGCAGCCCACTACGTGGAGGATTGAACACTGAAGCTTTCTTT. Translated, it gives CASSPLRGGLNTEAFF. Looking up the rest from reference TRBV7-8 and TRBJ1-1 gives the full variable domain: GAGVSQSPRYKVAKRGQDVALRCDPISGHVSLFWYQQALGQGPEFLTYFQNEAQLDKSGLPSDRFFAERPEGSVSTLKIQRTQQEDSAVYLCASSPLRGGLNTEAFFGQGTRLTVV.

The CDR3 bases are TGTGCCAGCAGCTTTACCCTAGCGGGGGAGCAAGAGACCCAGTACTTC. It is translated as CASSFTLAGEQETQYF. The J gene is TRBJ2-5, the V gene TRBV7-6; TRBD2 matches at 10 bases. Germline trimming cut 3 bases from V and 2 bases from J; bases unmatched to any gene: 6. This CDR3 is 16 amino acids long. Germline V gene lookup returns CDR1 SGHVS and CDR2 FNYEAQ.

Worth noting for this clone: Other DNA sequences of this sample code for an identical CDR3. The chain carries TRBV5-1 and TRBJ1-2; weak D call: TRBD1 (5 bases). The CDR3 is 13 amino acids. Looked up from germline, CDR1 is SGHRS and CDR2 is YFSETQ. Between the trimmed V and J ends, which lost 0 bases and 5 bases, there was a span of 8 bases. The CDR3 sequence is CASSLGGAYGYTF. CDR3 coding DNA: TGCGCCAGCAGCTTGGGGGGCGCGTATGGCTACACCTTC.

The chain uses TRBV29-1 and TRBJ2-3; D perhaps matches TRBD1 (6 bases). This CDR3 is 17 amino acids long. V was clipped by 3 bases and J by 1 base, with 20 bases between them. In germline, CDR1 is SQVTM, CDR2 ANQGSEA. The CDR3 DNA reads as TGCAGCGTTGAGCTATATACCGGGACAAGTGGCACAGATACGCAGTATTTT. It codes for CSVELYTGTSGTDTQYF.

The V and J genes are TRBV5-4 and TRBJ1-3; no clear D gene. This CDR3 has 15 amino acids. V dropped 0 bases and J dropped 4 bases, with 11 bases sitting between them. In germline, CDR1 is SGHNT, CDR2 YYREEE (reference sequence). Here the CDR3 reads CASSLDRSSGNTIYF. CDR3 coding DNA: TGTGCCAGCAGCTTGGACAGAAGCTCCGGAAACACCATATATTTT. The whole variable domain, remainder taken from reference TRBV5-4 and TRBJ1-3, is ETGVTQSPTHLIKTRGQQVTLRCSSQSGHNTVSWYQQALGQGPQFIFQYYREEENGRGNFPPRFSGLQFPNYSSELNVNALELDDSALYLCASSLDRSSGNTIYFGEGSWLTVV.

This chain's CDR3 is CASSFRGNQPQHF. CDR3 bases: TGTGCCAGCAGTTTTCGAGGGAATCAGCCCCAGCATTTT. The V call is TRBV27, the J call TRBJ1-5; D not resolved. The CDR3 has 13 residues. Germline assignment: CDR1 MNHEY and CDR2 SMNVEV (reference sequence). V was clipped by 3 bases and J by 4 bases, with 7 bases between them.